This T cell receptor (beta chain) is from a study of shared clonotypes between healthy human individuals. It was at deep level that the assay was run. Splitting of each subset's genomic DNA was done evenly across several immunoSEQ plates. Study processing details: Without quality scores, immunoSEQ junctional reads could not be filtered like full-length reads. Profiled with immunoSEQ multiplex PCR; TCRdb holds only in-frame clones, not every one. That table is the source of V, J and clone size, and D and trimming were worked out from the DNA. Among approximately 740,000 clones listed, about 74% were seen once. Healthy and HIV-negative, the adult donors had no recent acute infections or vaccinations. Germline V lookup: CDR1 SNHLY, CDR2 FYNNEI. J was trimmed by 6 bases and V by 7 bases; bases with no gene match: 4. The CDR3 extends over 14 amino acids.

The rearrangement uses TRBV2 and TRBJ2-2; TRBD2 matches at 11 bases. The clonotype comes from a woman in her twenties or thirties in good health. Material: memory CD4+ T cells sorted from blood. Subset described: CD45RA-negative fraction. The CDR3 bases are TGTGCCAGCACACTAGCGGGAGCCGCCGGGGAGCTGTTTTTT. Residues: CASTLAGAAGELFF. The variable domain in full, with the rest retrieved from reference TRBV2 and TRBJ2-2, is EPEVTQTPSHQVTQMGQEVILRCVPISNHLYFYWYRQILGQKVEFLVSFYNNEISEKSEIFDDQFSVERPDGSNFTLKIRSTKLEDSAMYFCASTLAGAAGELFFGEGSRLTVL.